The T cell receptor beta chain described here comes from a study of a mutant IDH1 vaccine in newly diagnosed glioma (TCRdb year 2021). For context, the study as a whole: Of the roughly 33 treated patients, roughly 60% were male and roughly 38% were female, and a mean age of roughly 37 years was recorded. Six visits were used for peripheral blood collection: V03 (baseline), V05, V07, V10, V12 and V13. Prior to enrollment, standard therapy consisting of radiotherapy alone, temozolomide alone, or radiochemotherapy with temozolomide had been administered to patients, with the combination being received by most patients. Longitudinal TCRB deep sequencing was done for 25 treated patients, wherever samples were available for exploratory analyses.

This clone was seen just once. Its cognate antigen has yet to be identified. It has no much larger one-base neighbor in the sample; base qualities were not kept. What the authors observed across the whole study: No apparent relationship was observed between pseudoprogression and alterations in the top peripheral T cell clonotypes detected by TCRB sequencing. It was noted by the authors that analyses of patient blood samples could not be reproduced owing to sample limitations. Immune responses induced by the vaccine were seen in 93.3% of patients across multiple MHC alleles. Selection of PBMC samples for TCRB deep sequencing was based on availability.

In the paper's terms, the time point label means: baseline, week 1 (first vaccination visit). The sample's treatment or condition label, in plain terms: pre-vaccination baseline after standard-of-care therapy. All donors had newly diagnosed IDH1-mutant astrocytomas of WHO grade 3 or 4 that showed loss of nuclear ATRX. The samples were drawn from NOA16, a multicentre, single-arm, open-label phase I trial in Germany that tested a mutant IDH1 peptide vaccine in humans for the first time. Visit V03 blood draws served as the baseline sample for immunogenicity testing. Genomic DNA for TCRB sequencing was extracted from EDTA blood using the DNeasy Blood and Tissue Kit. The library was obtained by the immunoSEQ multiplex PCR assay. Rearranged TCR beta chain sequences were amplified with the hsTCRB Kit following the manufacturer's protocol. An Illumina MiSeq was used to sequence the TCRB libraries. The published analysis was carried out like this. The proprietary platform of the kit vendor was used for demultiplexing, trimming and gene mapping. The source is immuneACCESS, and TCRdb retained only in-frame sequences with V and J called. Part of the clones is not carried over; for the studies checked, unresolved V genes explain less than half of this, and the remainder is unexplained. The D gene and trimming were derived from the DNA, and the V and J assignments and clone size from that table. Here the sample has 40,000 or so clones; roughly 78% occur a single time. The ten biggest clones cover 9% to 10% of the sample.

The source of this sequence is a man aged 35-49 years with glioma. Some clones in this sample may be carry-over from other donors' samples. The sample consisted of PBMCs, taken from a glioma patient treated with radiotherapy, temozolomide or both.

The DNA reads as follows: TGTGCCAGCTCACCAGTTAGGAACAGGGACGCCTATGGCTACACCTTC. Its product reads: CASSPVRNRDAYGYTF. The chain joins TRBV18 to TRBJ1-2; the D gene is perhaps TRBD1, from 6 matching bases. The cysteine opens and the phenylalanine closes a CDR3 of 16 amino acids. Only CDR3 DNA is held: 48 bases, read in frame from base 1. The V and J ends are trimmed by 2 bases and 4 bases, leaving 17 bases between them. The germline V gene provides CDR1 KGHSH and CDR2 LQKENI.